This passage covers 11 T cell receptor beta chains from one sample sequenced in a study of regulatory T cells in long-lasting Graves disease. Regarding time point: persistent/refractory GD, antithyroid drugs over 5 years with positive TRAb. RNA isolated from PBMCs was used to make the TCR library. Researchers made TCR beta libraries by using iRepertoire HTBI primers and running Arm-PCR on CDR3 regions. TCRdb redid the calling of the multiplex PCR reads with MiXCR, one entry per CDR3 protein. The sample lists about 470,000 distinct CDR3 sequences; less than 25% were seen once. The source material was peripheral blood mononuclear cells (PBMCs), sampled when the disease was refractory, from a patient treated with antithyroid drugs. These receptors were collected from a female donor with Graves disease.

This clonotype was counted at least ten times. The chain uses TRBV20-1 and TRBJ2-7; a possible D gene is TRBD2 (6 bases). Per germline, CDR1 DFQATT and CDR2 SNEGSKA (reference sequence). With 2 bases removed from V and 3 bases from J, the gap between germline ends came to 14 bases. The CDR3 spans 14 residues. Here the CDR3 reads CSARHPGLYYEQYF. In DNA, the CDR3 is TGCAGTGCTAGACACCCGGGACTTTACTACGAGCAGTACTTC.

The chain has TRBV29-1 and TRBJ1-2; D remains ambiguous. The CDR3 totals 13 residues. Germline CDR1 is SQVTM and CDR2 is ANQGSEA. Trimming stripped 7 bases from V and 8 bases from J, with 20 bases between. CDR3 sequence: CSAPADPNEGYTF. DNA of the CDR3: TGCAGCGCTCCGGCCGATCCGAATGAGGGCTACACCTTC.

The chain uses TRBV5-1 and TRBJ2-2; D gene unclear. Germline V lookup: CDR1 SGHRS, CDR2 YFSETQ. The V gene lost 2 bases and the J gene lost 2 bases, with 16 bases spanning the gap. This CDR3 comprises 17 residues. CDR3 sequence (DNA): TGCGCCAGCAGCTTTTTCTTTCGGCGGCTCAACACCGGGGAGCTGTTTTTT. This sequence encodes CASSFFFRRLNTGELFF.

This sequence joins TRBV27 and TRBJ2-1; D perhaps matches TRBD2 (5 bases). The CDR3 is made up of 16 amino acids. V dropped 5 bases and J dropped 12 bases, with 26 bases sitting between them. CDR1 and CDR2 (germline): MNHEY, SMNVEV (reference sequence). CDR3 coding DNA: TGTGCCAGCAGTATATACATTGGGCCGGACTTTGGACGGCAGTTCTTC. This codes for CASSIYIGPDFGRQFF.

This clonotype was recorded once. It differs at one base from a far larger clone, so likely a read error. The chain couples TRBV7-9 to TRBJ2-7; TRBD1 is a possible D gene (5 bases). CDR1 is SEHNR and CDR2 is FQNEAQ in the germline V gene (reference sequence). This CDR3 is 12 amino acids long. V shed 5 bases and J shed 1 base, with 6 bases lying between them. DNA of the CDR3: TGTGCCAGCAGCCGACAGTCCTACGAGCAGTACTTC. Translating gives CASSRQSYEQYF.

This clonotype has a handful of counts. The V and J genes are TRBV7-9 and TRBJ2-7, with D perhaps TRBD2 (6 bases). V was cut by 1 base and J by 0 bases, with 10 bases left in between. Looked up from germline, CDR1 is SEHNR and CDR2 is FQNEAQ (reference sequence). The CDR3 is 15 residues long. The CDR3 loop is CASSLGTTSSYEQYF. The CDR3 DNA is TGTGCCAGCAGCTTAGGGACTACGAGCTCCTACGAGCAGTACTTC. The full variable domain, completed using reference TRBV7-9 and TRBJ2-7, is DTGVSQNPRHKITKRGQNVTFRCDPISEHNRLYWYRQTLGQGPEFLTYFQNEAQLEKSRLLSDRFSAERPKGSFSTLEIQRTEQGDSAMYLCASSLGTTSSYEQYFGPGTRLTVT.

The V gene is TRBV4-1, the J gene TRBJ1-2; 8 bases are shared with TRBD1. The CDR3 loop spans 15 amino acids. V gave up 0 bases and J gave up 6 bases; unmatched junction bases: 6. Germline loops: CDR1 MGHRA, CDR2 YSYEKL. CDR3 sequence reads: CASSQEPPGGHGYTF. The CDR3 DNA reads as TGCGCCAGCAGCCAAGAGCCTCCAGGGGGCCATGGCTACACCTTC.

At least ten counts were recorded for this clonotype. This chain uses TRBV6-2 or TRBV6-3 with TRBJ1-2; tentatively, D is TRBD1 (6 bases). Germline V gene lookup returns CDR1 MNHEY and CDR2 SVGEGT. The V end lost 6 bases, the J end lost 5 bases, and 7 bases lay between the germline ends. The CDR3 runs 11 residues. The CDR3 is CASRQGYGYTF. The CDR3 DNA reads TGTGCCAGCAGGCAGGGGTATGGCTACACCTTC.

The chain carries TRBV5-5 and TRBJ1-2; D not certain. The CDR3 consists of 16 residues. Trimming removed 0 bases at V and 8 bases at J, with 20 bases between. The germline gives CDR1 SGHKS, CDR2 YYEKEE (reference sequence). CDR3 sequence: CASSLVQSTASIGYTF. The CDR3 coding sequence is TGTGCCAGCAGCTTGGTTCAAAGCACTGCTTCTATCGGCTACACCTTC.

The chain joins TRBV14 to TRBJ2-7; D perhaps matches TRBD1 (6 bases). The V end was cut by 4 bases, the J end by 0 bases, with 22 bases between. Looked up from germline, CDR1 is SGHDN and CDR2 is FVKESK. The CDR3 spans 18 residues. CDR3 sequence (DNA): TGTGCCAGCAGCCTGAATAAGTCGACAGGACCCTACTCCTACGAGCAGTACTTC. Translating gives CASSLNKSTGPYSYEQYF.

This clonotype was observed at least ten times. V gene TRBV28 combines with J gene TRBJ2-3; TRBD2 matches at 8 bases. The CDR3 covers 16 residues. V gave up 6 bases and J gave up 5 bases; unmatched junction bases: 13. CDR1 and CDR2 (germline): MDHEN, SYDVKM. Written as DNA, the CDR3 is TGTGCCAGCAGCTCGCCCAGTCCGGGGGGGGGAGATACGCAGTATTTT. Protein product: CASSSPSPGGGDTQYF.